Following are 18 T cell receptor beta chains from one sample sequenced in a study of a mutant IDH1 vaccine in newly diagnosed glioma. The time point was: week 35, safety follow-up. Doses comprised 300 ug of mutant IDH1 20-mer peptide each, plus topical imiquimod. These receptors have no identified antigens. The protocol was immunoSEQ multiplex PCR, while the TCRdb copy is restricted to in-frame clones and leaves out a portion. Among about 33,000 clones listed, 80% were seen once. The sample was PBMCs, taken from a glioma patient whose treatment included an IDH1 peptide vaccine. The receptors originated from a man aged 40-50 years with glioma. Some clones in this sample may be carry-over from other donors' samples.

The chain employs TRBV9 and TRBJ2-7; 14 nucleotides agree with TRBD2. The CDR3 has 16 residues. Trimming at V came to 4 bases and at J to 4 bases, leaving 7 bases not matched to a gene. The germline V gene encodes CDR1 SGDLS and CDR2 YYNGEE. CDR3 amino acids: CASSPTGLAGVYEQYF. CDR3 DNA sequence: TGTGCCAGCAGCCCTACGGGACTAGCGGGGGTGTACGAGCAGTACTTC.

This clone was seen a single time. The chain has TRBV6-1 and TRBJ1-6, with 10 nucleotides matching TRBD1. V shed 4 bases and J 10 bases; nucleotides not matched to a gene: 1. From germline, CDR1 is MNHNS and CDR2 SASEGT. The CDR3 contains 13 residues. Here the CDR3 reads CASSGDRGSPLHF. The DNA for the CDR3 is TGTGCCAGCAGTGGGGACAGGGGCTCACCCCTCCACTTT.

This rearrangement joins TRBV28 to TRBJ2-2; D is unclear. Trimming took 6 bases from V and 2 from J, leaving 10 bases between them. The length of the CDR3 is 14 residues. Germline V gene data show CDR1 as MDHEN and CDR2 as SYDVKM. CDR3 region: CASRTSINTGELFF. CDR3 DNA sequence: TGTGCCAGCAGGACCTCAATAAACACCGGGGAGCTGTTTTTT. Filled out from reference TRBV28 and TRBJ2-2, the complete variable domain reads DVKVTQSSRYLVKRTGEKVFLECVQDMDHENMFWYRQDPGLGLRLIYFSYDVKMKEKGDIPEGYSVSREKKERFSLILESASTNQTSMYLCASRTSINTGELFFGEGSRLTVL.

The chain employs TRBV30 and TRBJ1-2; D may be TRBD1 (5 bases). Germline V gene lookup returns CDR1 GTSNPN and CDR2 SVGIG (reference sequence). The ends were cut back, 4 bases at V and 1 base at J, with 16 bases in the middle. This CDR3 contains 15 residues. The CDR3: CAWTVGGTYNYGYTF. CDR3 coding DNA: TGTGCCTGGACCGTGGGTGGGACCTATAACTATGGCTACACCTTC.

V gene TRBV7-6 combines with J gene TRBJ1-1; TRBD1 matches 9 bases. Trimming took 5 bases from V and 7 from J; bases not matched to a gene: 11. CDR3 size: 15 residues. CDR1 and CDR2 from the germline V gene are SGHVS and FNYEAQ. The CDR3 protein is CASSVSGTGFGEAFF. The CDR3 region has the DNA TGTGCCAGCAGCGTCTCCGGGACAGGGTTTGGTGAAGCTTTCTTT.

By share, this clone ranks as medium-sized (0.01 to 0.1%). The rearrangement links TRBV7-2 to TRBJ1-1, with a possible D match to TRBD1 (6 bases). The V gene lost 0 bases and the J gene lost 5 bases, with 13 bases spanning the gap. The length of the CDR3 is 15 residues. CDR1 and CDR2 (germline): SGHTA, FQGNSA. Here the CDR3 reads CASSLAGGRRTEAFF. The CDR3, as DNA: TGTGCCAGCAGCTTAGCTGGGGGGCGTAGGACTGAAGCTTTCTTT.

The chain combines TRBV6-5 with TRBJ1-2, with D uncertain. Germline CDR1 is MNHEY and CDR2 is SVGAGI. V lost 0 bases, J lost 0 bases, and 8 bases lay in between. This CDR3 has 15 amino acids. The CDR3 DNA reads as TGTGCCAGCAGTTACTCAGACATTACTAACTATGGCTACACCTTC. Amino acids: CASSYSDITNYGYTF.

The genes are TRBV2 and TRBJ1-1; weak D call: TRBD1 (6 bases). The CDR3 is made up of 12 amino acids. CDR1 SNHLY and CDR2 FYNNEI come from the germline V gene. With 5 bases removed from V and 3 bases from J, the gap between germline ends came to 7 bases. The CDR3 nucleotides read TGTGCCAGCAGTTGGACAGACACTGAAGCTTTCTTT. As protein: CASSWTDTEAFF.

The gene calls are TRBV4-1 and TRBJ2-7; no definite D call. The CDR3 has 15 amino acids. CDR1 and CDR2 from the germline V gene are MGHRA and YSYEKL. V was cut by 0 bases and J by 6 bases, with 15 bases left in between. The CDR3 loop is CASSQDMSSGSEQYF. For the CDR3, the DNA is TGCGCCAGCAGCCAAGATATGAGTTCTGGGTCCGAGCAGTACTTC.

The chain links TRBV4-2 to TRBJ2-5, with 8 bases matching TRBD2. J was trimmed by 1 base and V by 0 bases; bases with no gene match: 1. The CDR3 length is 15 residues. Germline V CDR1 and CDR2: LGHNA, YNFKEQ. Here the CDR3 reads CASSQDRGGQETQYF. The CDR3 bases are TGTGCCAGCAGCCAAGATCGGGGGGGCCAAGAGACCCAGTACTTC.

This sequence joins TRBV6-1 and TRBJ1-1; 8 bases match TRBD1. The germline V gene encodes CDR1 MNHNS and CDR2 SASEGT. The CDR3 has 16 residues. V lost 2 bases, J lost 0 bases, and 5 bases stayed unmatched. CDR3 coding DNA: TGTGCCAGCAGTGAACTTCGGACAGGGCTGAACACTGAAGCTTTCTTT. Translating it yields CASSELRTGLNTEAFF.

V is TRBV2 and J is TRBJ1-1, with D possibly matching TRBD1 (5 bases). Trimming shortened V by 5 bases and J by 1 base, and 11 bases separated the two germline ends. Germline values: CDR1 SNHLY, CDR2 FYNNEI. The CDR3 runs to 14 residues. CDR3 nucleotide sequence: TGTGCCAGCAGTTGGGGGGACGGGAACACTGAAGCTTTCTTT. Translating gives CASSWGDGNTEAFF.

J is TRBJ2-2 and V is TRBV6-1; D gene unclear. Germline V CDR1 and CDR2: MNHNS, SASEGT. This CDR3 contains 14 residues. V was pared by 7 bases and J by 4 bases, with 13 bases between. The CDR3 DNA reads TGTGCCAGCAATTCTAGGGCTAGCACCGGGGAGCTGTTTTTT. Its translation is CASNSRASTGELFF.

This clone was observed a handful of times. The chain is built from TRBV9 and TRBJ1-2; possible D gene TRBD1, 5 bases. The CDR3 runs to 14 residues. Trimming left V 3 bases short and J 0 bases short, with 9 bases between. Germline V lookup: CDR1 SGDLS, CDR2 YYNGEE. DNA of the CDR3: TGTGCCAGCAGCGGGGACGGGTCTAACTATGGCTACACCTTC. This codes for CASSGDGSNYGYTF.

This clone was seen only a few times. V gene TRBV19 combines with J gene TRBJ1-5; TRBD1 agrees at 7 bases. From germline, CDR1 is LNHDA and CDR2 SQIVND (reference sequence). The CDR3 runs to 14 residues. V trimming: 9 bases; J trimming: 5 bases; junction bases outside the gene matches: 10. As DNA, the CDR3 is TGTGCCAGCGGTACCGGGACAGTATATCAGCCCCAGCATTTT. Its translation is CASGTGTVYQPQHF.

The chain joins TRBV30 to TRBJ2-3; maybe TRBD2 (5 bases). With 2 bases removed from V and 0 bases from J, the gap between germline ends came to 6 bases. CDR1 and CDR2 (germline): GTSNPN, SVGIG (reference sequence). This CDR3 has 13 amino acids. Written as DNA, the CDR3 is TGTGCCTGGAGTACGGGGAGCACAGATACGCAGTATTTT. Translating gives CAWSTGSTDTQYF.

This clone was counted a single time. This rearrangement joins TRBV5-1 to TRBJ1-5; TRBD1 aligns across 7 bases. This CDR3 has 17 residues. Germline V gives CDR1 SGHRS, CDR2 YFSETQ. Trimming cost V 0 bases and J 3 bases; bases outside gene matches: 9. CDR3 nucleotide sequence: TGCGCCAGCAGCTTGGATCCCAGGGGGGTTACCAATCAGCCCCAGCATTTT. It encodes CASSLDPRGVTNQPQHF. Full variable domain (rest looked up from reference TRBV5-1 and TRBJ1-5): KAGVTQTPRYLIKTRGQQVTLSCSPISGHRSVSWYQQTPGQGLQFLFEYFSETQRNKGNFPGRFSGRQFSNSRSEMNVSTLELGDSALYLCASSLDPRGVTNQPQHFGDGTRLSIL.

This chain connects TRBV7-6 to TRBJ2-3; D not certain. V dropped 4 bases and J dropped 2 bases, with 10 bases sitting between them. The germline V gene has CDR1 SGHVS and CDR2 FNYEAQ. The CDR3 has 14 residues. In DNA, the CDR3 is TGTGCCAGCAGCTCCCCACCGACCACAGATACGCAGTATTTT. It codes for CASSSPPTTDTQYF.